This T cell receptor (beta chain) was recorded in a study of blood T cell repertoires in COVID-19. The wider study: Specimens from acute and convalescent COVID-19 originated in the United States, Italy and Spain. T cells, B-cell-depleted T cells, or PBMCs supplied cDNA or gDNA.

Per the original data handling: Reference gene primer amplification yielded estimated nucleated cell counts. Assay used: immunoSEQ multiplex PCR; TCRdb lists only in-frame clones, some missing. V and J calls plus clone size are reproduced from that table; the DNA served to infer D and trimming. The table lists 150,000 to 200,000 clones, 90% to 95% of them singletons, with under 5% in the top ten. This CDR3 contains 13 residues. The V end lost 7 bases, the J end lost 8 bases, and 17 bases lay between the germline ends. Germline-derived CDR1 and CDR2 are MDHEN and SYDVKM. The gene calls are TRBV28 and TRBJ1-2, with D uncertain. The sequence came from a woman aged 45 to 65 with acute or convalescent COVID-19. The material sequenced was peripheral blood. CDR3 DNA: TGTGCCAGCATCCGTTGGACGGACTCAGGCTACACCTTC. This encodes CASIRWTDSGYTF.